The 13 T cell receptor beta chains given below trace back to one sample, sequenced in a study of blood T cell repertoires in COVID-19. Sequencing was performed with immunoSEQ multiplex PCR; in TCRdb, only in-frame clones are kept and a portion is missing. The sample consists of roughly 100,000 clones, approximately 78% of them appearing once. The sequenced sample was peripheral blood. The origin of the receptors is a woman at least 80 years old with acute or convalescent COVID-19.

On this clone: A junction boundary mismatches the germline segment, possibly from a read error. The CDR3 reads CTSSLAGPRGTQYF. CDR3 nucleotide sequence: TGTACCAGCAGCTTAGCGGGGCCCAGGGGTACGCAGTATTTT. This sequence joins TRBV7-9 and TRBJ2-3; 8 bases align to TRBD2. CDR1 and CDR2 (germline): SEHNR, FQNEAQ (reference sequence). The CDR3 runs 14 residues. The full variable domain, its missing parts supplied by reference TRBV7-9 and TRBJ2-3, is DTGVSQNPRHKITKRGQNVTFRCDPISEHNRLYWYRQTLGQGPEFLTYFQNEAQLEKSRLLSDRFSAERPKGSFSTLEIQRTEQGDSAMYLCTSSLAGPRGTQYFGPGTRLTVL.

CDR3 loop: CASSTGTDTQYF. The DNA of the CDR3 is TGTGCCAGCAGTACAGGGACAGATACGCAGTATTTT. The chain is built from TRBV7-7 and TRBJ2-3; D perhaps matches TRBD1 (6 bases). The germline V and J ends were trimmed by 6 bases and 3 bases, with 7 bases remaining between them. Germline CDR1 is SSHAT and CDR2 is FNYEAQ (reference sequence). The CDR3 extends over 12 amino acids.

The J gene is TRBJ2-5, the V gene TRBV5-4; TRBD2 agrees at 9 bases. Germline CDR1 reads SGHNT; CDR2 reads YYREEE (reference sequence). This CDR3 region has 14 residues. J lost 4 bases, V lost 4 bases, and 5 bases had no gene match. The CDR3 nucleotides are TGTGCCAGCAGCCCGCGGGGGGGCCGAGAGACCCAGTACTTC. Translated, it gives CASSPRGGRETQYF.

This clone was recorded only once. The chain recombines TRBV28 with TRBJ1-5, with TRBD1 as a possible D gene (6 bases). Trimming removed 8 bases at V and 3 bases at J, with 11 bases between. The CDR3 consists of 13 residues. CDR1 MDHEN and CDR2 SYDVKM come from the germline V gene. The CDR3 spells CASQRQVNQPQHF. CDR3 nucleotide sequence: TGTGCCAGCCAGCGACAGGTCAATCAGCCCCAGCATTTT. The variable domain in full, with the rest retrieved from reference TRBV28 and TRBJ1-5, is DVKVTQSSRYLVKRTGEKVFLECVQDMDHENMFWYRQDPGLGLRLIYFSYDVKMKEKGDIPEGYSVSREKKERFSLILESASTNQTSMYLCASQRQVNQPQHFGDGTRLSIL.

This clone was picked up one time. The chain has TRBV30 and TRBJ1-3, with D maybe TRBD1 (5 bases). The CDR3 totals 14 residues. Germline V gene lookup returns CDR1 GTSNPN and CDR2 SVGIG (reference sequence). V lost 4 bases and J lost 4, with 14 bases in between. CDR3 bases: TGTGCCTGGACCATGACAGCTACAGGAAACACCATATATTTT. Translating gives CAWTMTATGNTIYF.

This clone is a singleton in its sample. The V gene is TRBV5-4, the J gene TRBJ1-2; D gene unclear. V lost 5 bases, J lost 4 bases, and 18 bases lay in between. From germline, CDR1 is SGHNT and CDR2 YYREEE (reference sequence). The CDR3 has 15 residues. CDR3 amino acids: CASSPKEGLSYGYTF. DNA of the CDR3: TGTGCCAGCAGTCCTAAGGAGGGTCTCTCCTATGGCTACACCTTC. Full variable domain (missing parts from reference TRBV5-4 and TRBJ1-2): ETGVTQSPTHLIKTRGQQVTLRCSSQSGHNTVSWYQQALGQGPQFIFQYYREEENGRGNFPPRFSGLQFPNYSSELNVNALELDDSALYLCASSPKEGLSYGYTFGSGTRLTVV.

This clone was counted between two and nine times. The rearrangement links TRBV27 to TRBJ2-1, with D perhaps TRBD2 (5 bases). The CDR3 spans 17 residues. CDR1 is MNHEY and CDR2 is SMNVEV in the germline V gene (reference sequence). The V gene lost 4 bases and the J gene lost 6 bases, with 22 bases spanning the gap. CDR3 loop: CASSSETRAIGVNEQFF. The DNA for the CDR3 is TGTGCCAGCAGTTCCGAAACCCGGGCCATCGGGGTCAATGAGCAGTTCTTC.

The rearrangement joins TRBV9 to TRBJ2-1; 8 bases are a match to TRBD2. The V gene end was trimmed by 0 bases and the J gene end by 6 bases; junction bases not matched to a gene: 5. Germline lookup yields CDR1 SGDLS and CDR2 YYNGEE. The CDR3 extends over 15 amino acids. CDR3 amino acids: CASSVDGRASNEQFF. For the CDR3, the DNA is TGTGCCAGCAGCGTAGACGGGAGGGCCAGCAATGAGCAGTTCTTC.

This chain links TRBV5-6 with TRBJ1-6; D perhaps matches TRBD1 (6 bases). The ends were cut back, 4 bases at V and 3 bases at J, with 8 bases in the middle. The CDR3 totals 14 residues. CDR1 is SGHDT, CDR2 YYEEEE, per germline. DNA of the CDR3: TGTGCCAGCAGCCTCAGGGGCTATAATTCACCCCTCCACTTT. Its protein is CASSLRGYNSPLHF.

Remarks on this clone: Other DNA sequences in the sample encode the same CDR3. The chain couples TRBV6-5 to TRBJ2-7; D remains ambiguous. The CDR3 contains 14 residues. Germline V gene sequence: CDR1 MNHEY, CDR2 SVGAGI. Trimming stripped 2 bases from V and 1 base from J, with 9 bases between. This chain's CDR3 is CASSYRDTSYEQYF. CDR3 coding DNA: TGTGCCAGCAGTTACCGAGACACTTCCTACGAGCAGTACTTC.

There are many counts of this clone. The CDR3 loop reads CASSTFPGTSGTYEQYF. The CDR3 nucleotides read TGTGCCAGCAGCACCTTTCCCGGGACTAGCGGAACCTACGAGCAGTACTTC. The rearrangement uses TRBV5-4 and TRBJ2-7, with 11 bases lining up with TRBD2. Looked up from germline, CDR1 is SGHNT and CDR2 is YYREEE (reference sequence). V lost 4 bases and J lost 2; bases outside the gene matches: 11. The CDR3 spans 17 residues.

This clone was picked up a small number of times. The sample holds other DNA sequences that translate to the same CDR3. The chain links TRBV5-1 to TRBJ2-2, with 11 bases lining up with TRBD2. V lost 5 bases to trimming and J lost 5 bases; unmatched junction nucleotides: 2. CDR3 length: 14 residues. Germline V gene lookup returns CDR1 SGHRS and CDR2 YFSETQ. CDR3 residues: CASSLAGGTGELFF. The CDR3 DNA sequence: TGCGCCAGCAGTCTAGCGGGAGGAACCGGGGAGCTGTTTTTT.

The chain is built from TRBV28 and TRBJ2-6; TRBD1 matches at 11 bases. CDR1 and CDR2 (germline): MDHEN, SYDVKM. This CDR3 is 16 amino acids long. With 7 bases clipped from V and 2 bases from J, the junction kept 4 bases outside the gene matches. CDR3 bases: TGTGCCAGCAACGGACAGGGGGCGCCTGGGGCCAACGTCCTGACTTTC. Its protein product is CASNGQGAPGANVLTF.